The T cell receptor beta chain described here comes from a study of beta chain features in type 1 diabetes. Overall study findings and caveats: Shortening of TCRB CDR3s, moderate but significant, appeared in all four CD4+ subsets of Type 1 diabetes patients.

Every donor provided one heparinised blood draw, which averaged about 120 mL. The purity of all sorted populations exceeded 95%. Expressed TCRB transcripts were sequenced after all isolated RNA was converted to cDNA. The assay was immunoSEQ multiplex PCR, and TCRdb's table has in-frame clones only and misses some. The table includes about 260,000 clones, around 24% detected once. In this sample, this clone turned up a few times. Its antigen is unidentified. V dropped 4 bases and J dropped 4 bases, with 20 bases sitting between them. Germline loops: CDR1 SEHNR, CDR2 FQNEAQ (reference sequence). The CDR3 contains 16 residues.

The source is a woman in her twenties or thirties with type 1 diabetes. The rearrangement uses TRBV7-9 and TRBJ2-7; D unclear. Specimen: naive CD4+ T cells from blood. The CDR3 here is CASSSRYTLPPYEQYF. CDR3 DNA: TGTGCCAGCAGCTCGAGATATACGCTACCCCCTTACGAGCAGTACTTC.